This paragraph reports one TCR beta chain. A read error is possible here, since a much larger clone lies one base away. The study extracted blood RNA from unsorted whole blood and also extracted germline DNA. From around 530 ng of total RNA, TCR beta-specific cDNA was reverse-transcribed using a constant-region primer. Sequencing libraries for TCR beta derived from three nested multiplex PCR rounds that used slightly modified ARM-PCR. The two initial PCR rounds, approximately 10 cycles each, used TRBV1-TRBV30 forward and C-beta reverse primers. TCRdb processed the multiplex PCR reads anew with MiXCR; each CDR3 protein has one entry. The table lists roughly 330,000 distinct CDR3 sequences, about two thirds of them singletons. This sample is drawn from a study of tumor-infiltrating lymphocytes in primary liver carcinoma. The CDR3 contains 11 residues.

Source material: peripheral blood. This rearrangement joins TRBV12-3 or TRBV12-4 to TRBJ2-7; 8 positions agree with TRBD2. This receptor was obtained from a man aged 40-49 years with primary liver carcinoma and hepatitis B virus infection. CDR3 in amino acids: CASSTQRERYF. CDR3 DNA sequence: TGTGCCAGCAGTACCCAGCGGGAGCGGTACTTC.